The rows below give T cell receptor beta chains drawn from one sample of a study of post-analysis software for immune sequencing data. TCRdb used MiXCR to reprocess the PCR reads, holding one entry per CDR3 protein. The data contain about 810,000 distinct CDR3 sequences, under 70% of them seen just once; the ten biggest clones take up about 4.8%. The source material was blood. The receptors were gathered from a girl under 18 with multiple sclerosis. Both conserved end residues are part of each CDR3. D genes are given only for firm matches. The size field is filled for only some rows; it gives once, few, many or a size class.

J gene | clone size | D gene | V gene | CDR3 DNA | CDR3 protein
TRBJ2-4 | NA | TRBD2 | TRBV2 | TGTGCCAGCAGTGCCGGGACTAGCGGGCCCCTTCATGTGGCCAAAAACATTCAGTACTTC | CASSAGTSGPLHVAKNIQYF
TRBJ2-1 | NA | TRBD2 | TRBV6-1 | TGTGCCAGCAGTGAACTAGCGGGGGCCTACAATGAGCAGTTCTTC | CASSELAGAYNEQFF
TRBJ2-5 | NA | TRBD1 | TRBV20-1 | TGCAGTGCTAGAGATCGTACCCGGACAGGCCCACAAGAGACCCAGTACTTC | CSARDRTRTGPQETQYF
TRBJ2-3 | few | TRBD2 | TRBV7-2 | TGTGCCAGCAGCTTAGCTGGGACTAGGGTCAGCACAGATACGCAGTATTTT | CASSLAGTRVSTDTQYF
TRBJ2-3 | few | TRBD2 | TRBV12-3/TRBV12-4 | TGTGCCATCTGGGGGGGTGATACGCAGTATTTT | CAIWGGDTQYF
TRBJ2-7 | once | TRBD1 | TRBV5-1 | TGCGCCAGCAGCTTGGGCCTTCGGGACAGCTACGAGCAGTACTTC | CASSLGLRDSYEQYF
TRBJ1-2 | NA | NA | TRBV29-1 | TGCAGCGTTGTCGCCCCAGGGTCTAACTATGGCTACACCTTC | CSVVAPGSNYGYTF
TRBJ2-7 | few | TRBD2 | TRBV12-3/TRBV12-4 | TGTGCCAGCAACCTTGCCGGGGGGTACGAGCAGTACTTC | CASNLAGGYEQYF
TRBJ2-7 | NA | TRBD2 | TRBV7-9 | TGTGCCAGCAGCTTATATCCCGGGAGGGACTACGAGCAGTACTTC | CASSLYPGRDYEQYF
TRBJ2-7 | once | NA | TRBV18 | TGTGCCAGCTCACCACGTTTCCGGCTCCCGGGGGAGCAGTACTTC | CASSPRFRLPGEQYF
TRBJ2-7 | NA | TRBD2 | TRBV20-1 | TGCAGTGCTAGAGTAGCGGGACTCCATTTCGAGCAGTACTTC | CSARVAGLHFEQYF
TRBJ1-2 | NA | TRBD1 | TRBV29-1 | TGCAGCGTTATACAAGGACAGGGACATGGCTATGGCTACACCTTC | CSVIQGQGHGYGYTF
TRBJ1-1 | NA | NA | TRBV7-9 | TGTGCCAGCAGCTGGGGAGGGGATGGCACTGAAGCTTTCTTT | CASSWGGDGTEAFF
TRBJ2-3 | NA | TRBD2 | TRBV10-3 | TGTGCCACGCAAGCGGGGGCTAACACAGATACGCAGTATTTT | CATQAGANTDTQYF
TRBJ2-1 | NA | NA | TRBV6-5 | TGTGCCAGCAGTTACTCGATAGGGGGGATTTCCAATGAGCAGTTCTTC | CASSYSIGGISNEQFF
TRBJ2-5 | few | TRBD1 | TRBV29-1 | TGCAGCGTCCCCCGGACAGGGCCCCTGACCCAGTACTTC | CSVPRTGPLTQYF
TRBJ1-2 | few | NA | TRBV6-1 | TGTGCCAGCAGTGAAGGGAGACCGGAGGGTGGCTACACCTTC | CASSEGRPEGGYTF